This T cell receptor (beta chain) stems from a study of CD8+ T cells in alopecia areata. Overall study: Treated patients were dosed with oral tofacitinib, taking 5 to 10 mg twice daily.

Germline V gene sequence: CDR1 SGHNT, CDR2 YENEEA. With 1 base removed from V and 3 bases from J, the gap between germline ends came to 11 bases. The CDR3 has 15 residues. In each case, RNA was isolated and then reverse transcribed into cDNA as the sequencing template. Clones were sequenced by immunoSEQ multiplex PCR, and TCRdb holds only the in-frame ones, with some missing. The sample has more than 130,000 clones; 75% to 85% are singletons. Comment on this clone: The antigen remains unidentified.

Treatment indicated: oral pan-JAK inhibitor, 5-10 mg twice daily. Lesional scalp tissue (obtained by punch biopsy) and peripheral blood were collected from alopecia areata patients. Study-level results: Sequenced scalp T cells also include alphabeta T cells resident in normal skin.

The sequenced sample was CD8+ T cells sorted from blood, obtained at week 4, from a patient treated with tofacitinib. The clonotype was recovered from a human donor with alopecia areata. The rearrangement links TRBV11-3 to TRBJ2-3, with a possible D match to TRBD1 (6 bases). Here the CDR3 DNA reads TGTGCCAGCAGCTTAGCAACAGGGCGTACAGATACGCAGTATTTT. It translates to CASSLATGRTDTQYF.